The 8 T cell receptor beta chains presented below share a single source sample, sequenced in a study of OX40 agonist ivuxolimab in advanced cancers. Libraries were built with the immunoSEQ multiplex PCR assay. TCRdb's version of the immuneACCESS table is confined to in-frame rearrangements and falls short of the full clone set. An unresolved V gene accounts for under half of the shortfall where checked; the remainder is of unknown origin. In all, the sample holds 75,000 to 90,000 clones, and around 84% of those were seen once. The ten most abundant clones make up approximately 7.4% of the sample. Material: CD4+ or CD8+ T cells sorted from blood, obtained in a trial of the OX40 agonist ivuxolimab. These receptors were taken from an adult with an advanced solid tumor such as melanoma, head and neck, liver or kidney cancer.

By frequency in the sample, this clone is medium-sized. The chain is built from TRBV11-3 and TRBJ2-1; D might be TRBD1 (6 bases). The CDR3 extends over 14 amino acids. With 1 base removed from V and 10 bases from J, the gap between germline ends came to 14 bases. CDR1 SGHNT and CDR2 YENEEA come from the germline V gene. In nucleotides, the CDR3 is TGTGCCAGCAGCTTAGCGTATGGGGGCTGGGAGCAGTTCTTC. Its protein is CASSLAYGGWEQFF.

This chain connects TRBV19 to TRBJ2-4; D is unclear. The V gene's germline CDR1 is LNHDA and CDR2 SQIVND (reference sequence). Trimming pared 4 bases from V and 0 bases from J, leaving 10 bases between. The CDR3 length is 15 residues. CDR3: CASSTLVLAKNIQYF. CDR3 coding DNA: TGTGCCAGTAGTACCCTGGTACTAGCCAAAAACATTCAGTACTTC.

The CDR3 here is CASTEGVANTGELFF. CDR3 coding DNA: TGTGCCAGCACCGAGGGAGTCGCGAACACCGGGGAGCTGTTTTTT. The chain carries TRBV7-9 and TRBJ2-2; possible D gene TRBD2, 5 bases. The CDR3 is made up of 15 amino acids. Trimming took 7 bases from V and 0 from J, leaving 12 bases between them. Germline V gene lookup returns CDR1 SEHNR and CDR2 FQNEAQ (reference sequence).

V is TRBV6-6 and J is TRBJ1-4; D perhaps matches TRBD1 (5 bases). The CDR3 spans 14 residues. Trimming removed 3 bases from V and 5 bases from J, with 10 bases in between. Germline V gene sequence: CDR1 MNHNY, CDR2 SVGAGI (reference sequence). The CDR3 loop reads CASSYGGKNEKLFF. Written as DNA, the CDR3 is TGTGCCAGCAGTTATGGGGGAAAGAATGAAAAACTGTTTTTT.

The chain is built from TRBV29-1 and TRBJ1-1; TRBD1 agrees at 8 bases. Losses at the gene ends were 7 bases for V and 1 base for J; bases not matched to a gene: 8. The germline V gene encodes CDR1 SQVTM and CDR2 ANQGSEA. The CDR3 sequence is 14 residues long. The CDR3 DNA follows: TGCAGCGCCCGACAGGGGTCGGAGAACACTGAAGCTTTCTTT. This translates into CSARQGSENTEAFF.

In this sample, this clone turned up once. The chain is built from TRBV6-1 and TRBJ1-5; 7 bases agree with TRBD1. Germline V gene sequence: CDR1 MNHNS, CDR2 SASEGT. The CDR3 length is 16 residues. V was clipped by 2 bases and J by 1 base; unmatched bases: 5. CDR3 loop: CASSERGQQSNQPQHF. DNA of the CDR3: TGTGCCAGCAGTGAAAGGGGGCAGCAAAGCAATCAGCCCCAGCATTTT.

This clone has just one count. J is TRBJ1-1 and V is TRBV19; D perhaps matches TRBD1 (5 bases). The CDR3 contains 14 residues. From germline, CDR1 is LNHDA and CDR2 SQIVND (reference sequence). V lost 6 bases and J 0 bases, leaving 11 bases between the germline ends. The CDR3 loop is CASRAGPLNTEAFF. CDR3 bases: TGTGCCAGTAGGGCAGGGCCTCTGAACACTGAAGCTTTCTTT.

This sequence joins TRBV30 and TRBJ1-2; no reliable D call. V shed 0 bases and J shed 7 bases, with 9 bases lying between them. The CDR3 is 12 amino acids. CDR1 and CDR2 (germline): GTSNPN, SVGIG (reference sequence). In DNA, the CDR3 is TGTGCCTGGAGTGTTGGGCAAGGTGGCTACACCTTC. Its translation: CAWSVGQGGYTF.